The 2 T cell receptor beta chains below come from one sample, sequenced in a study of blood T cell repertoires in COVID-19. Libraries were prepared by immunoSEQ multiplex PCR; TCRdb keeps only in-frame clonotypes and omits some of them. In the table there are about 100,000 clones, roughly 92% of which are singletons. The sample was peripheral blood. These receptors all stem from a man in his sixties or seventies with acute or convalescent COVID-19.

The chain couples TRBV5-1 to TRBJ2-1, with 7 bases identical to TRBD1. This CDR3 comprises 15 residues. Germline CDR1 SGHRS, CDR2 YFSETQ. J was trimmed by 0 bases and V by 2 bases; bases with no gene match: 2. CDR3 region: CASSLDRASYNEQFF. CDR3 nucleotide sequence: TGCGCCAGCAGCTTAGACAGGGCCTCCTACAATGAGCAGTTCTTC.

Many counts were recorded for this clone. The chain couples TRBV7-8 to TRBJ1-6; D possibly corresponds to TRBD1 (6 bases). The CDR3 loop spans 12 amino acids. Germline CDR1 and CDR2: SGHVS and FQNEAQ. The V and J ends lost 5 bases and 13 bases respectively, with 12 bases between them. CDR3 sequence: CASSTTGTPLHF. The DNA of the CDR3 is TGTGCCAGCAGCACAACAGGGACGCCCCTCCACTTT. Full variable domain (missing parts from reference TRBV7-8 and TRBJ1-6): GAGVSQSPRYKVAKRGQDVALRCDPISGHVSLFWYQQALGQGPEFLTYFQNEAQLDKSGLPSDRFFAERPEGSVSTLKIQRTQQEDSAVYLCASSTTGTPLHFGNGTRLTVT.